Included here is one T cell receptor beta chain sequence, with context. The PCR ran on 60 Vbeta and 13 Jbeta primers. Some clones are missing from TCRdb's copy, which holds only in-frame ones; the method was immunoSEQ multiplex PCR. The table shows around 120,000 clones, with 75% to 85% occurring only once. The data stem from a study of cytomegalovirus exposure and HLA in healthy donors. Germline V CDR1 and CDR2: MNHEY, SVGAGI. This CDR3 is 15 amino acids long. The V gene lost 5 bases and the J gene lost 0 bases, with 11 bases spanning the gap. J is TRBJ1-5 and V is TRBV6-5; D possibly corresponds to TRBD1 (6 bases). The source material was PBMCs. This receptor was obtained from a male donor in good health and CMV-seronegative. The CDR3 DNA sequence: TGTGCCAGCAGTCGACAGGAGGATAGCAATCAGCCCCAGCATTTT. It encodes CASSRQEDSNQPQHF.